The rows below give T cell receptor beta chains drawn from one sample of a study of cytomegalovirus exposure and HLA in healthy donors. Using immunoSEQ multiplex PCR, the repertoire was profiled, and TCRdb retains in-frame clones only, with some absent. Of over 60,000 clones listed, approximately 75% are singletons. Sequencing used PBMCs. The origin of the receptors is a woman aged 30 to 39 in good health and CMV-seronegative. Each CDR3 is given with its conserved first and last residue. A D gene is named only where the DNA matches it firmly. Rows give clone size only sometimes, using once, few, many, or a class for an expanded clone.

d_gene | j_gene | abundance | len | v_gene | CDR3nt | CDR3aa
NA | TRBJ2-2 | NA | 14 | TRBV5-4 | TGTGCCAGCAGCTTGTCAGGGAACACCGGGGAGCTGTTTTTT | CASSLSGNTGELFF
NA | TRBJ1-1 | NA | 12 | TRBV6-5 | TGTGCCAGCAGTACAATGGGGAGAAAAGCTTTCTTT | CASSTMGRKAFF
TRBD1 | TRBJ1-5 | once | 19 | TRBV28 | TGTGCCAGCAGCCCCCGACAGGGGGCGATGAGGGCCAGCAATCAGCCCCAGCATTTT | CASSPRQGAMRASNQPQHF
NA | TRBJ2-7 | NA | 13 | TRBV6-5 | TGTGCCAGCAGTCCCAGGACTGGCTACGAGCAGTACTTC | CASSPRTGYEQYF
NA | TRBJ1-1 | NA | 16 | TRBV5-1 | TGCGCCAGCAGCTTGGCCTGGGGAGGGGGGGCCACTGAAGCTTTCTTT | CASSLAWGGGATEAFF
TRBD1 | TRBJ2-2 | NA | 14 | TRBV27 | TGTGCCAGCAGTTTCGACAGGGGAGCCGGGGAGCTGTTTTTT | CASSFDRGAGELFF
NA | TRBJ2-5 | NA | 13 | TRBV10-3 | TGTGCCATCACTTCTGGGACTCGAGAGACCCAGTACTTC | CAITSGTRETQYF
NA | TRBJ2-7 | once | 13 | TRBV29-1 | TGCAGCGTTGGGCGCGGATCCTCCTACGAGCAGTACTTC | CSVGRGSSYEQYF
TRBD2 | TRBJ2-7 | NA | 18 | TRBV5-5 | TGTGCCAGCAGCTTTGGGCTAGCGGGAGACAAAAAATACGTCGAGCAGTACTTC | CASSFGLAGDKKYVEQYF
NA | TRBJ2-1 | NA | 16 | TRBV6-6 | TGTGCCAGCAGTTACTCAGGTGTTGGGGCCAACAATGAGCAGTTCTTC | CASSYSGVGANNEQFF
NA | TRBJ2-1 | NA | 15 | TRBV19 | TGTGCCAGTAGTACGGGACTCTTACCCTACAATGAGCAGTTCTTC | CASSTGLLPYNEQFF
TRBD2 | TRBJ2-7 | NA | 16 | TRBV7-9 | TGTGCCAGCAGCTTAGTTAATGGGCTAGCGGGAGGCGAGCAGTACTTC | CASSLVNGLAGGEQYF
NA | TRBJ1-3 | NA | 14 | TRBV5-1 | TGCGCCAGCAGCTTGGCAGGGCTAGGAAACACCATATATTTT | CASSLAGLGNTIYF
NA | TRBJ2-3 | NA | 13 | TRBV5-8 | TGTGCCAGCACCCGCGGTAGCACAGATACGCAGTATTTT | CASTRGSTDTQYF
TRBD1 | TRBJ1-2 | NA | 16 | TRBV18 | TGTGCCAGCTCACCAACTCAGGACAGGGGAGAGAGGGGCTACACCTTC | CASSPTQDRGERGYTF